These T cell receptor beta chains were read from a single sample in a study of blood T cell repertoires in COVID-19. Clones were sequenced by immunoSEQ multiplex PCR, and TCRdb holds only the in-frame ones, with some missing. The sample has about 210,000 clones; just under 85% are singletons. Input material: peripheral blood. These receptors all come from a woman aged 45-65 years with active or convalescent COVID-19. Both conserved end residues are part of each CDR3. The D gene is left open where the match is weak. Only some rows state a clone size, as once, few, many or a class for expanded clones.

abundance: NA
v_gene: TRBV7-9
j_gene: TRBJ2-3
d_gene: NA
CDR3nt: TGTGCCAGCAGCTTAGGACCTCTCGCGGCAGATACGCAGTATTTT
CDR3aa: CASSLGPLAADTQYF

abundance: NA
v_gene: TRBV24-1
j_gene: TRBJ2-1
d_gene: TRBD1
CDR3nt: TGTGCCACCAGGGAACAGGGGCCGAGCTCCTACAATGAGCAGTTCTTC
CDR3aa: CATREQGPSSYNEQFF

abundance: NA
v_gene: TRBV2
j_gene: TRBJ2-2
d_gene: NA
CDR3nt: TGTGCCAGCAGTGAGGAGCGGGTCAACACCGGGGAGCTGTTTTTT
CDR3aa: CASSEERVNTGELFF

abundance: NA
v_gene: TRBV19
j_gene: TRBJ2-7
d_gene: TRBD2
CDR3nt: TGTGCCAGTAAAGAAGCGGGGACCTCCTACGAGCAGTACTTC
CDR3aa: CASKEAGTSYEQYF

abundance: NA
v_gene: TRBV6-1
j_gene: TRBJ1-5
d_gene: TRBD1
CDR3nt: TGTGCCAGCAGTTCCGGGACAGGGGTCAATCAGCCCCAGCATTTT
CDR3aa: CASSSGTGVNQPQHF

abundance: NA
v_gene: TRBV11-2
j_gene: TRBJ2-2
d_gene: NA
CDR3nt: TGTGCCAGCAGCTTACTATACAGGGACACCGGGGAGCTGTTTTTT
CDR3aa: CASSLLYRDTGELFF

abundance: NA
v_gene: TRBV6-5
j_gene: TRBJ2-2
d_gene: NA
CDR3nt: TGTGCCAGCAGACAGGGACACACCGGGGAGCTGTTTTTT
CDR3aa: CASRQGHTGELFF

abundance: NA
v_gene: TRBV4-1
j_gene: TRBJ2-1
d_gene: NA
CDR3nt: TGCGCCAGCAGCCCAAGCGGAGGCTATGAGCAGTTCTTC
CDR3aa: CASSPSGGYEQFF

abundance: NA
v_gene: TRBV5-1
j_gene: TRBJ2-2
d_gene: NA
CDR3nt: TGCGCCAGCAGCCCTGGAACAGGGTCCGGGGAGCTGTTTTTT
CDR3aa: CASSPGTGSGELFF

abundance: NA
v_gene: TRBV7-6
j_gene: TRBJ2-3
d_gene: NA
CDR3nt: TGTGCCACTTTTCTAAGCACGCAGTATTTT
CDR3aa: CATFLSTQYF

abundance: NA
v_gene: TRBV5-8
j_gene: TRBJ2-3
d_gene: TRBD2
CDR3nt: TGTGCCAGCAGCTCGCGGGGGGCCCTCACAGATACGCAGTATTTT
CDR3aa: CASSSRGALTDTQYF

abundance: NA
v_gene: TRBV5-1
j_gene: TRBJ2-2
d_gene: TRBD1
CDR3nt: TGCGCCAGCAGCTCGGGACAGGGGGAGCTGTTTTTT
CDR3aa: CASSSGQGELFF

abundance: many
v_gene: TRBV15
j_gene: TRBJ1-1
d_gene: NA
CDR3nt: TGTGCCACCAGCAGAGCCGGGATTAACACTGAAGCTTTCTTT
CDR3aa: CATSRAGINTEAFF

abundance: few
v_gene: TRBV29-1
j_gene: TRBJ1-2
d_gene: TRBD1
CDR3nt: TGCAGCGCCCAACCGACAGGGGGTCATGGCTACACCTTC
CDR3aa: CSAQPTGGHGYTF

abundance: NA
v_gene: TRBV3-1/TRBV3-2
j_gene: TRBJ2-5
d_gene: TRBD1
CDR3nt: TGTGCCAGCAGTCTCGACAGGGGGCTCCGGGAGACCCAGTACTTC
CDR3aa: CASSLDRGLRETQYF

abundance: NA
v_gene: TRBV11-2
j_gene: TRBJ1-1
d_gene: NA
CDR3nt: TGTGCCAGCAGCTTAGGGCAGGCTGAAGCTTTCTTT
CDR3aa: CASSLGQAEAFF

abundance: NA
v_gene: TRBV6-6
j_gene: TRBJ1-4
d_gene: TRBD1
CDR3nt: TGTGCCAGCGGGGGACAGGGGGGTGAAAAACTGTTTTTT
CDR3aa: CASGGQGGEKLFF

abundance: NA
v_gene: TRBV10-3
j_gene: TRBJ2-1
d_gene: TRBD2
CDR3nt: TGTGCCATCAGTGATTTTAACGGGGGGGCCTCCAATGAGCAGTTCTTC
CDR3aa: CAISDFNGGASNEQFF

abundance: NA
v_gene: TRBV15
j_gene: TRBJ2-5
d_gene: TRBD1
CDR3nt: TGTGCCACCAGCCCAACGGACAGGGGCCAAGAGACCCAGTACTTC
CDR3aa: CATSPTDRGQETQYF

abundance: NA
v_gene: TRBV13
j_gene: TRBJ2-5
d_gene: NA
CDR3nt: TGTGCCAGCAGCTTCCTCGCGGGACTCGAGACCCAGTACTTC
CDR3aa: CASSFLAGLETQYF

abundance: NA
v_gene: TRBV7-6
j_gene: TRBJ1-1
d_gene: NA
CDR3nt: TGTGCCAGCAGCTTAAAAAGGGGCACTGAAGCTTTCTTT
CDR3aa: CASSLKRGTEAFF

abundance: NA
v_gene: TRBV28
j_gene: TRBJ1-5
d_gene: TRBD1
CDR3nt: TGTGCCAGCAGTCAACAGGGGTCTTGGCAGCCCCAGCATTTT
CDR3aa: CASSQQGSWQPQHF

abundance: NA
v_gene: TRBV6-6
j_gene: TRBJ1-2
d_gene: TRBD1
CDR3nt: TGTGCCAGCAGTTACACGGACAGGGAATCGGGCTACACCTTC
CDR3aa: CASSYTDRESGYTF

abundance: few
v_gene: TRBV18
j_gene: TRBJ1-1
d_gene: TRBD1
CDR3nt: TGTGCCAGCTCACCGGACAGGGGCCCGGGGACTGAAGCTTTCTTT
CDR3aa: CASSPDRGPGTEAFF

abundance: NA
v_gene: TRBV27
j_gene: TRBJ1-2
d_gene: TRBD1
CDR3nt: TGTGCCAGCAGCTCGACAGGGGGGACAAACTATGGCTACACCTTC
CDR3aa: CASSSTGGTNYGYTF

abundance: NA
v_gene: TRBV19
j_gene: TRBJ2-1
d_gene: NA
CDR3nt: TGTGCCAGTAGTATAGATGTAAAGCGGTTGCAGTTCTTC
CDR3aa: CASSIDVKRLQFF

abundance: NA
v_gene: TRBV6-5
j_gene: TRBJ1-1
d_gene: NA
CDR3nt: TGTGCCAGCAGGGCAAATATGAACACTGAAGCTTTCTTT
CDR3aa: CASRANMNTEAFF

abundance: NA
v_gene: TRBV5-1
j_gene: TRBJ1-2
d_gene: TRBD1
CDR3nt: TGCGCCAGCAGCCATACAGGGGAGGTAGATGGCTACACCTTC
CDR3aa: CASSHTGEVDGYTF

abundance: NA
v_gene: TRBV19
j_gene: TRBJ1-4
d_gene: NA
CDR3nt: TGTGCCAGTAGTACCCGGAGCGCAGGGGAACTGTTTTTT
CDR3aa: CASSTRSAGELFF

abundance: NA
v_gene: TRBV5-1
j_gene: TRBJ2-1
d_gene: NA
CDR3nt: TGCGCCAGCAGCTTAAGGGGTAACAATGAGCAGTTCTTC
CDR3aa: CASSLRGNNEQFF

abundance: NA
v_gene: TRBV5-6
j_gene: TRBJ1-3
d_gene: NA
CDR3nt: TGTGCCAGCAGCTGGGCGGGGGTATCTGGAAACACCATATATTTT
CDR3aa: CASSWAGVSGNTIYF

abundance: NA
v_gene: TRBV11-3
j_gene: TRBJ2-2
d_gene: TRBD2
CDR3nt: TGTGCCAGCAGCCCGTGGGGGGGTTTGGCCGGGGAGCTGTTTTTT
CDR3aa: CASSPWGGLAGELFF

abundance: NA
v_gene: TRBV5-4
j_gene: TRBJ2-7
d_gene: TRBD1
CDR3nt: TGTGCCAGCAGCTTAGGAGCCGGGGACAGCCACTACGAGCAGTACTTC
CDR3aa: CASSLGAGDSHYEQYF

abundance: once
v_gene: TRBV7-9
j_gene: TRBJ2-7
d_gene: NA
CDR3nt: TGTGCCAGCAGCCCCCCGGAGGGGGCCCGACCCTACGAGCAGTACTTC
CDR3aa: CASSPPEGARPYEQYF

abundance: NA
v_gene: TRBV18
j_gene: TRBJ1-1
d_gene: NA
CDR3nt: TGTGCCAGCTCACCCCAAGGGACGGGGGGCGGTTTGAACACTGAAGCTTTCTTT
CDR3aa: CASSPQGTGGGLNTEAFF

abundance: few
v_gene: TRBV4-2
j_gene: TRBJ1-5
d_gene: NA
CDR3nt: TGTGCCAGCAGCCAAGATCTCGGAGGGGTGGGCGGGACCCGGAGCAATCAGCCCCAGCATTTT
CDR3aa: CASSQDLGGVGGTRSNQPQHF

abundance: NA
v_gene: TRBV30
j_gene: TRBJ1-4
d_gene: NA
CDR3nt: TGTGCCTGGAGTGTTTGGGCGGGTATCGACGAAAAACTGTTTTTT
CDR3aa: CAWSVWAGIDEKLFF

abundance: NA
v_gene: TRBV30
j_gene: TRBJ2-1
d_gene: TRBD2
CDR3nt: TGTGCCTGGAGTGGTAGCGGGGGTTCCTACAATGAGCAGTTCTTC
CDR3aa: CAWSGSGGSYNEQFF

abundance: NA
v_gene: TRBV28
j_gene: TRBJ2-5
d_gene: TRBD1
CDR3nt: TGTGCCAGCAGTTTAAACAGGGGAGAGACCCAGTACTTC
CDR3aa: CASSLNRGETQYF

abundance: NA
v_gene: TRBV6-5
j_gene: TRBJ1-3
d_gene: NA
CDR3nt: TGTGCCAGCAGCCAAGGAGCTTCTGGAAACACCATATATTTT
CDR3aa: CASSQGASGNTIYF

abundance: many
v_gene: TRBV7-8
j_gene: TRBJ1-5
d_gene: TRBD1
CDR3nt: TGTGCCAGCAGCTTACGGGACAGGGGGCAGGATCAGCCCCAGCATTTT
CDR3aa: CASSLRDRGQDQPQHF

abundance: NA
v_gene: TRBV18
j_gene: TRBJ1-4
d_gene: TRBD1
CDR3nt: TGTGCCAGCTCCCCCGGGACAGGAGGGGAAAAACTGTTTTTT
CDR3aa: CASSPGTGGEKLFF

abundance: NA
v_gene: TRBV6-2/TRBV6-3
j_gene: TRBJ1-1
d_gene: TRBD1
CDR3nt: TGTGCCAGCAGTTCCCGGAACAGGGGTAGCACTGAAGCTTTCTTT
CDR3aa: CASSSRNRGSTEAFF

abundance: NA
v_gene: TRBV6-1
j_gene: TRBJ1-5
d_gene: NA
CDR3nt: TGTGCCAGCAGTGAAACTTATACCAATCAGCCCCAGCATTTT
CDR3aa: CASSETYTNQPQHF

abundance: NA
v_gene: TRBV13
j_gene: TRBJ2-3
d_gene: NA
CDR3nt: TGTGCCAGCAGCTTAGGCAAACTCGGCACAGATACGCAGTATTTT
CDR3aa: CASSLGKLGTDTQYF

abundance: NA
v_gene: TRBV5-5
j_gene: TRBJ1-2
d_gene: TRBD1
CDR3nt: TGTGCCAGCACCCTGGTAGGGGGACAGGGGTTTGGCTACACCTTC
CDR3aa: CASTLVGGQGFGYTF

abundance: NA
v_gene: TRBV14
j_gene: TRBJ1-2
d_gene: NA
CDR3nt: TGTGCCAGCAGCCAAGGCGCGGGCTATGGCTACACCTTC
CDR3aa: CASSQGAGYGYTF

abundance: NA
v_gene: TRBV4-1
j_gene: TRBJ1-4
d_gene: NA
CDR3nt: TGCGCCAGCAGCCAGGAGCCCGCTCGGGGTGAAAAACTGTTTTTT
CDR3aa: CASSQEPARGEKLFF

abundance: NA
v_gene: TRBV10-1
j_gene: TRBJ1-5
d_gene: NA
CDR3nt: TGCGCCAGCAGTGAGGGGGGGAATCAGCCCCAGCATTTT
CDR3aa: CASSEGGNQPQHF

abundance: NA
v_gene: TRBV21-1
j_gene: TRBJ2-3
d_gene: NA
CDR3nt: TGTGCCAGCAGCAAACTACCTAGCTTACCCTCACCGGCGTGCACAGATACGCAGTATTTT
CDR3aa: CASSKLPSLPSPACTDTQYF

abundance: many
v_gene: TRBV19
j_gene: TRBJ1-2
d_gene: NA
CDR3nt: TGTGCCAGTGAAACAGGGATTGGCGGCTACACCTTC
CDR3aa: CASETGIGGYTF

abundance: NA
v_gene: TRBV5-4
j_gene: TRBJ2-5
d_gene: NA
CDR3nt: TGTGCCAGCAGCGCTGACATTCAAGAGACCCAGTACTTC
CDR3aa: CASSADIQETQYF

abundance: NA
v_gene: TRBV5-1
j_gene: TRBJ1-4
d_gene: TRBD1
CDR3nt: TGCGCCAGCAGCTTGGGTACAGGGGGAATTTCAACTAATGAAAAACTGTTTTTT
CDR3aa: CASSLGTGGISTNEKLFF

abundance: NA
v_gene: TRBV10-3
j_gene: TRBJ1-4
d_gene: TRBD1
CDR3nt: TGTGCCATCGCCGCACAGGGGCTTAATGAAAAACTGTTTTTT
CDR3aa: CAIAAQGLNEKLFF

abundance: NA
v_gene: TRBV25-1
j_gene: TRBJ1-6
d_gene: NA
CDR3nt: TGTGCCAGCAGTGAATCGGGTAATTCACCCCTCCACTTT
CDR3aa: CASSESGNSPLHF

abundance: NA
v_gene: TRBV19
j_gene: TRBJ2-6
d_gene: TRBD1
CDR3nt: TGTGCCAGTAGTATATCGCCGGGACAGGGGGTCTCTGGGGCCAACGTCCTGACTTTC
CDR3aa: CASSISPGQGVSGANVLTF

abundance: NA
v_gene: TRBV3-1/TRBV3-2
j_gene: TRBJ2-3
d_gene: TRBD2
CDR3nt: TGTGCCAGCAGCCGAGACTTTCCTAGCGGGGGGAGAACAGATACGCAGTATTTT
CDR3aa: CASSRDFPSGGRTDTQYF

abundance: NA
v_gene: TRBV12-1
j_gene: TRBJ2-2
d_gene: NA
CDR3nt: NA
CDR3aa: CASSFARGTGELFF

abundance: NA
v_gene: TRBV6-5
j_gene: TRBJ1-6
d_gene: NA
CDR3nt: TGTGCCAGCAGTTACGCGGGGGAAAATTCACCCCTCCACTTT
CDR3aa: CASSYAGENSPLHF